This record concerns one T cell receptor (beta chain) sequence. The specificity of this receptor is unknown. Base qualities were left out, and no much larger clone turns up one base away. The germline V gene (reference sequence) supplies CDR1 LNHDA and CDR2 SQIVND. Relative to germline, V is missing 2 bases and J is missing 6 bases, with 5 bases of the junction outside any gene match. Including cysteine and phenylalanine, the CDR3 has 14 amino acids. Here the CDR3 DNA is all that survives: 42 bases in frame from base 1. The collaborating institutions used their own protocols to collect whole blood in K2EDTA tubes. For TCRbeta analysis, collaborators shipped samples in one of three forms: frozen whole blood, isolated PBMCs, or DNA extracted from either of those sample types. This sample is part of a study of blood T cell repertoires in COVID-19 (dated by TCRdb to the early 2020s). A note on the overall study: Samples from collaborators originated in the United States, Italy and Spain and spanned both the acute and convalescent phases of COVID-19. The samples were drawn from the first 160 participants of the ongoing ImmuneRACE study and from 950 to 1,500 subjects provided by 6 global collaborators. The prospective study material was composed of cDNA or gDNA derived from T cells, B-cell-depleted T cells, or PBMCs. Subjects who had been exposed to COVID-19, were actively infected with it, or had recovered from it provided the deeply sampled blood TCRbeta repertoires that made up the dataset. The repertoires were released in a freely available public database intended as a resource for research on the immune response to SARS-CoV-2. HLA class I and class II types, where available, came from metadata supplied by the sample provider rather than from assay-based typing. Sample metadata almost always included a de-identified subject ID, COVID-19 status, age in years and sex. Results the study describes overall, beyond this receptor: Clinical and demographic metadata were provided uncurated, with the amount varying by source and participant.

TCRbeta CDR3 regions were amplified from genomic DNA by means of the immunoSEQ Assay, a bias-controlled multiplex PCR. The authors processed their data as follows. The number of nucleated cells in each sample was estimated from the amplification of reference gene primers within the assay. To quantify the absolute abundance of each unique TCRbeta CDR3 rearrangement, sequence reads were collapsed and filtered. For each sample, productive Simpson clonality was calculated as the square root of Simpson's diversity index across productive rearrangements. TCRdb carries this immuneACCESS record with in-frame sequences only. Its versions omit some clonotypes, under half of them owing to an unresolved V gene in the studies checked, with the rest unexplained. That table supplies the V and J calls and clone size; D and trimming were determined from the DNA. The sample table holds 50,000 or so clones, of which around 86% were seen once. Around 13% of the sample is taken by the ten largest.

This receptor was obtained from a man in his sixties or seventies with acute or convalescent COVID-19. The source material was peripheral blood. The V and J genes are TRBV19 and TRBJ2-3; 7 middle bases align to TRBD1. In nucleotides, the sequence is TGTGCCAGTAGTATAATAGAGGGGGCCGATACGCAGTATTTT. Translation gives CASSIIEGADTQYF.